Below, one T cell receptor (beta chain) is given with its context. Its specificity is unknown. Germline CDR1 KGHSH, CDR2 LQKENI. CDR3 length: 13 residues. The ends were cut back, 3 bases at V and 4 bases at J, with 7 bases in the middle. The primer mix had 60 Vbeta and 13 Jbeta primers. The method was immunoSEQ multiplex PCR; TCRdb's version includes in-frame clones alone and lacks a portion of them. The specimen's table records over 100,000 clones. This specimen comes from a study of cytomegalovirus exposure and HLA in healthy donors. Study-level points and caveats: As a later analysis revealed, the rate of TCR association differed by HLA locus, with DRB1 most and HLA-C fewest. Across donors, sequencing depth was assumed by presence/absence analyses to be roughly uniform. Earlier analysis found most TCR beta V segments productive about 87% or about 30% of the time. Donors belonging to an Asian-associated ancestry cluster reportedly showed fewer N-insertions in productive TCRs than the approximately 640-donor mean, according to what a later analysis found.

This receptor was taken from a man aged 18 to 29 in good health and CMV-seronegative. The specimen sequenced was PBMCs. The rearrangement joins TRBV18 to TRBJ2-1; maybe TRBD1 (6 bases). CDR3 DNA: TGTGCCAGCTCACCGGGGGCTTACAATGAGCAGTTCTTC. Translation gives CASSPGAYNEQFF.